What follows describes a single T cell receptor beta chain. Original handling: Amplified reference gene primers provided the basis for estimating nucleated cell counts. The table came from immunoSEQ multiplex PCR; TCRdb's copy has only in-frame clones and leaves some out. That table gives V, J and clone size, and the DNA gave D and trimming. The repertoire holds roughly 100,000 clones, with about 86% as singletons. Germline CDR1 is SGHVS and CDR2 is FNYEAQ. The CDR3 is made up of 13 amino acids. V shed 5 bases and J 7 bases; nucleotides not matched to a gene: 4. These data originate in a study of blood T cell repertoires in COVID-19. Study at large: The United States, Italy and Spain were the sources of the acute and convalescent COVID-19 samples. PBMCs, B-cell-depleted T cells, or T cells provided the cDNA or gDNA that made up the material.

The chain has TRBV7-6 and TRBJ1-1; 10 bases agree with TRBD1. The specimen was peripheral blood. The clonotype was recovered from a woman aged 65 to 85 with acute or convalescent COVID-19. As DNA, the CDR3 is TGTGCCAGCAGCCTAGGACAGGGGGGTGAAGCTTTCTTT. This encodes CASSLGQGGEAFF.